This is a list of T cell receptor beta chains from one sample in a study of cytomegalovirus exposure and HLA in healthy donors. Repertoires were generated with immunoSEQ multiplex PCR, while TCRdb's copy carries only in-frame clones and drops some. Of over 150,000 clones listed, over 70% are singletons. The source material was PBMCs. The receptors were gathered from a man aged 30 to 45 in good health and CMV-seropositive. CDR3s include the opening cysteine and the closing phenylalanine or tryptophan. D genes are given only for firm matches. Clone size is shown for a subset of rows, as once, few, many or a class of expanded clone.

CDR3aa | CDR3nt | d_gene | j_gene | v_gene | abundance
CAWSGPPQGGANEKLFF | TGTGCCTGGAGTGGCCCGCCCCAGGGGGGAGCCAATGAAAAACTGTTTTTT | TRBD1 | TRBJ1-4 | TRBV30 | NA
CASGLAGGLVETQYF | TGTGCTTCCGGACTAGCGGGAGGGCTTGTGGAGACCCAGTACTTC | TRBD2 | TRBJ2-5 | TRBV30 | once
CASSLTSGYQETQYF | TGTGCCAGCAGCTTGACTAGCGGGTACCAAGAGACCCAGTACTTC | TRBD2 | TRBJ2-5 | TRBV7-9 | NA
CASSQGGSMNTEAFF | TGCGCCAGCAGCCAAGGAGGGTCTATGAACACTGAAGCTTTCTTT | NA | TRBJ1-1 | TRBV4-3 | NA
CASSLERGRNTEAFF | TGTGCCAGCAGCTTAGAGAGAGGGAGGAACACTGAAGCTTTCTTT | NA | TRBJ1-1 | TRBV11-1 | once
CASSFGSGSWVGELFF | TGTGCCAGCAGCTTTGGCAGCGGGAGTTGGGTCGGGGAGCTGTTTTTT | TRBD2 | TRBJ2-2 | TRBV7-2 | NA
CASSEAGPNYNEQFF | TGTGCCAGCAGTGAAGCTGGGCCCAACTACAATGAGCAGTTCTTC | NA | TRBJ2-1 | TRBV2 | NA
CASSPSDTEAFF | TGCGCCAGCAGCCCCTCGGACACTGAAGCTTTCTTT | NA | TRBJ1-1 | TRBV5-1 | NA
CASSLGFGLVYTDTQYF | TGTGCCAGCAGCTTAGGGTTTGGACTAGTATACACAGATACGCAGTATTTT | TRBD2 | TRBJ2-3 | TRBV7-9 | NA
CASSLFLGEDTEAFF | TGTGCCAGCAGCTTATTCCTAGGGGAGGACACTGAAGCTTTCTTT | NA | TRBJ1-1 | TRBV13 | NA
CASSRDIRNTEAFF | TGTGCCAGCAGTAGGGACATCAGGAACACTGAAGCTTTCTTT | NA | TRBJ1-1 | TRBV6-5 | NA
CASSAVGLANEQFF | TGTGCCAGCAGCGCGGTGGGACTAGCCAATGAGCAGTTCTTC | TRBD2 | TRBJ2-1 | TRBV5-6 | NA
CASSPPGRASNQPQHF | TGTGCCAGCAGTCCCCCCGGCAGGGCAAGCAATCAGCCCCAGCATTTT | NA | TRBJ1-5 | TRBV6-6 | NA
CASGSDRAGQNYGYTF | TGTGCTAGTGGTTCCGACAGGGCAGGTCAGAACTATGGCTACACCTTC | TRBD1 | TRBJ1-2 | TRBV12-5 | NA
CASSGQKTPSGANVLTF | TGTGCCAGCAGCGGTCAGAAAACCCCCTCTGGGGCCAACGTCCTGACTTTC | NA | TRBJ2-6 | TRBV9 | NA
CASSPDGGGNLETQYF | TGTGCCAGCAGCCCGGACGGCGGGGGAAATTTGGAGACCCAGTACTTC | TRBD2 | TRBJ2-5 | TRBV5-4 | NA
CASSLRLGPAGDDEQYF | TGTGCCAGCAGCTTACGGTTGGGTCCAGCGGGAGATGACGAGCAGTACTTC | TRBD2 | TRBJ2-7 | TRBV7-6 | NA
CASSWGQGGGNTIYF | TGCGCCAGCAGCTGGGGACAGGGAGGAGGAAACACCATATATTTT | TRBD1 | TRBJ1-3 | TRBV5-1 | NA
CASSEMSREYGEAFF | TGTGCCAGCAGTGAAATGAGCAGGGAATATGGTGAAGCTTTCTTT | NA | TRBJ1-1 | TRBV2 | NA
CASSPRLAGSYEQYF | TGTGCCAGCAGCCCCAGGCTAGCGGGATCCTACGAGCAGTACTTC | TRBD2 | TRBJ2-7 | TRBV7-2 | NA
CASSLVDRAHEQYF | TGTGCCAGCAGCTTAGTAGACAGGGCCCACGAGCAGTACTTC | TRBD1 | TRBJ2-7 | TRBV7-8 | NA
CASSLLVRTGIGTGELFF | TGTGCCAGCAGTTTATTGGTCCGGACAGGGATCGGCACCGGGGAGCTGTTTTTT | TRBD1 | TRBJ2-2 | TRBV27 | NA
CASRKNPQGGTDTQYF | TGCGCCAGCCGAAAAAATCCCCAGGGTGGCACAGATACGCAGTATTTT | NA | TRBJ2-3 | TRBV5-1 | NA